This T cell receptor beta chain is from a study of shared clonotypes between healthy human individuals. As for this clone: Its target is not known.

Study-wide findings and caveats: Rarefaction curves obtained for sorted subsets showed sequencing incomplete despite large depth. Genetic and exposure-history diversity was limited by the small donor number. Clonotype sharing among donors was expected to depend on sequencing depth.

Repertoires were generated with immunoSEQ multiplex PCR, while TCRdb's copy carries only in-frame clones and drops some. The table records 2 million or so clones, approximately 94% of them present only once. There are 15 residues in the CDR3. From germline, CDR1 is MNHEY and CDR2 SMNVEV (reference sequence). The ends were cut back, 6 bases at V and 5 bases at J, with 20 bases in the middle. It was CD45RO-negative cells, positively selected for CCR7, that made up naive CD8 cells, with terminally differentiated effector memory CD45RA+ cells excluded. The receptor was derived from a man between 18 and 35 years old in good health. Specimen: naive CD8+ T cells sorted from blood. This chain links TRBV27 with TRBJ2-7, with D perhaps matching TRBD2 (7 bases). CDR3 amino acids: CASRYGGAVANEQYF. The CDR3 DNA sequence: TGTGCCAGCAGATATGGGGGGGCGGTAGCGAACGAGCAGTACTTC.